Described below is a single T cell receptor (beta chain) sequence and its context. The antigen is undetermined. The entry originates in a study of monozygotic twins with inflammatory bowel disease. General study results and limits: The analysis yielded no support for one strong signal or clonotype associated with IBD. Especially where disease activity was present, IBD patients had fewer clonotypes in common with others than healthy twins did.

Across eight separate reactions for each sample, cDNA was made. TCRdb re-analyzed the 5' RACE reads; it lists each CDR3 protein once, without DNA. This sample's table reports around 370,000 distinct CDR3 sequences. This CDR3 comprises 15 residues. CDR1 is LGHNA and CDR2 is YSLEER in the germline V gene. The V call is TRBV4-3, the J call TRBJ1-5. The clonotype comes from a human donor with ulcerative colitis or Crohn's disease, or a healthy co-twin of an affected twin (not recorded which). The sequenced sample was blood. The CDR3 loop reads CAGSLLLAENQPQHF.